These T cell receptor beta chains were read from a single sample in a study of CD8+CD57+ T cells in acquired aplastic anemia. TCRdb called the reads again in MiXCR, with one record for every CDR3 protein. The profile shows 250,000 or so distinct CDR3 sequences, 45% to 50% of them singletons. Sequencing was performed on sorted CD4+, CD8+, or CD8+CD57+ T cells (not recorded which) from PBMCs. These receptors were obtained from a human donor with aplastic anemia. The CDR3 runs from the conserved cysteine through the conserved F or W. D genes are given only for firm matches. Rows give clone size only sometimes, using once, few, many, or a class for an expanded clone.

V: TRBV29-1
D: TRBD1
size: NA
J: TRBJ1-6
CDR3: CSVGDSRPNSPLHF
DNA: TGCAGCGTAGGGGACAGTCGACCTAATTCACCCCTCCACTTT

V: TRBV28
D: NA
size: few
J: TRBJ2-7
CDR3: CASSEYGAPYEQYF
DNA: TGTGCCAGCAGTGAGTACGGGGCCCCCTACGAGCAGTACTTC

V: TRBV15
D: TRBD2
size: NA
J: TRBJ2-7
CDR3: CATRGAGGGYEQYF
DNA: TGTGCCACCCGCGGAGCGGGAGGGGGCTACGAGCAGTACTTC

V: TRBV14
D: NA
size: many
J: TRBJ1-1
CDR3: CASSQDLDPEAFF
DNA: TGTGCCAGCAGCCAAGATTTGGACCCTGAAGCTTTCTTT

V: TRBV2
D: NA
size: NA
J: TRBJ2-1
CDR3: CASRDGSSYNEQFF
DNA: TGTGCCAGCCGTGACGGAAGCTCCTACAATGAGCAGTTCTTC

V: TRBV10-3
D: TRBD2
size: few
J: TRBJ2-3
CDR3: CAISESDSGKLYNEQYF
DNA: TGTGCCATCAGTGAGTCGGATAGCGGGAAACTTTACAATGAGCAGTATTTT

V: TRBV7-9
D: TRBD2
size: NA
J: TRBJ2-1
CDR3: CASSPGLAGRGRNEQFF
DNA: TGTGCCAGCAGCCCGGGACTAGCGGGAAGGGGTCGTAATGAGCAGTTCTTC

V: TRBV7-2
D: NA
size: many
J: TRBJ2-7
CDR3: CASSLDWVASYEQYF
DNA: TGTGCCAGCAGCTTAGATTGGGTCGCATCCTACGAGCAGTACTTC

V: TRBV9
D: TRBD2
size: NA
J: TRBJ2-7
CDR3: CASSVGASGEQYF
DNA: TGTGCCAGCAGCGTAGGGGCTAGCGGCGAGCAGTACTTC

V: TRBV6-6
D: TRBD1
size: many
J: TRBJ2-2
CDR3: CASSSSRGTGELFF
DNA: TGTGCCAGCAGCTCCTCCAGGGGGACCGGGGAGCTGTTTTTT

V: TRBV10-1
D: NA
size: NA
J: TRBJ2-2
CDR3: CASTGNSGELFF
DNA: TGCGCCAGCACAGGGAATTCCGGGGAGCTGTTTTTT

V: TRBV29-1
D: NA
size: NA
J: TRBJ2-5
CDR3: CSVAVVQETQYF
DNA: TGCAGCGTTGCTGTAGTACAAGAGACCCAGTACTTC

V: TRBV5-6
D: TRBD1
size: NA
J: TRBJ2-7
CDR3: CASGTGGYEQYF
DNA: TGTGCCAGCGGGACAGGGGGCTACGAGCAGTACTTC

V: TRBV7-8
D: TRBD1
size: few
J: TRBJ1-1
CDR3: CASSFAGTGTTEAFF
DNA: TGTGCCAGCAGCTTCGCCGGGACAGGGACCACTGAAGCTTTCTTT

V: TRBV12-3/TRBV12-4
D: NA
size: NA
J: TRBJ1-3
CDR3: CASSFSRSGNTIYF
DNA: TGTGCCAGCAGTTTTTCTAGATCTGGAAACACCATATATTTT

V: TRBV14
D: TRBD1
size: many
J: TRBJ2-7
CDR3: CASSHRTGLSYEQYF
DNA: TGTGCCAGCAGCCATAGGACAGGATTGTCCTACGAGCAGTACTTC

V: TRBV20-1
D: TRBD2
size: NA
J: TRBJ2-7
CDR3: CSASGLAGAYEQYF
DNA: TGCAGTGCTTCGGGACTAGCGGGGGCCTACGAGCAGTACTTC

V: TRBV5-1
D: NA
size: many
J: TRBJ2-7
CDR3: CASSFERLLYEQYF
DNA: TGCGCCAGCAGCTTCGAACGACTACTCTACGAGCAGTACTTC

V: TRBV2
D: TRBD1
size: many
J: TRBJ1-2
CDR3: CASSDISGTGSHYGYTF
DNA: TGTGCCAGCAGCGACATATCCGGGACAGGGAGTCACTATGGCTACACCTTC

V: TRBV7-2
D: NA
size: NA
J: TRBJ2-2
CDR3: CASSYGGGELFF
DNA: TGTGCCAGCAGCTACGGAGGCGGGGAGCTGTTTTTT

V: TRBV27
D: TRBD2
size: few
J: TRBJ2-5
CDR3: CASSFSGRGGETQYF
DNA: TGTGCCAGCAGTTTCAGCGGGAGGGGGGGAGAGACCCAGTACTTC

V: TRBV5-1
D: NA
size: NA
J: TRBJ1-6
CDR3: CASSLEAGPVHSPLHF
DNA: TGCGCCAGCAGCTTGGAGGCAGGCCCTGTCCATTCACCCCTCCACTTT

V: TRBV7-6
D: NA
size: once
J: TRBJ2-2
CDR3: CASSTWDRVNERGSTGELFF
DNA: TGTGCCAGCAGCACCTGGGACAGGGTCAATGAGCGGGGGAGCACCGGGGAGCTGTTTTTT

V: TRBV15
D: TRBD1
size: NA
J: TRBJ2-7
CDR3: CATSRGQGAFYEQYF
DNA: TGTGCCACCAGCAGGGGACAGGGGGCTTTTTACGAGCAGTACTTC

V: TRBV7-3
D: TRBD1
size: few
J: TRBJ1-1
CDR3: CASSRQGMNTEAFF
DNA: TGTGCCAGCAGCCGACAGGGGATGAACACTGAAGCTTTCTTT

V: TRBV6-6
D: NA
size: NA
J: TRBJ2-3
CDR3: CASSGDAPDTQYF
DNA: TGTGCCAGCAGTGGAGACGCCCCAGATACGCAGTATTTT

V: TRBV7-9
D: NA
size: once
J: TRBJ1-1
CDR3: CASSLGGGLDETFF
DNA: TGTGCCAGCAGCTTGGGCGGGGGATTGGATGAAACTTTCTTT

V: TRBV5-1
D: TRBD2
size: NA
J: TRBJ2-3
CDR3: CASSLSPASGGGTDTQYF
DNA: TGCGCCAGCAGCTTGTCCCCGGCTAGCGGGGGGGGCACAGATACGCAGTATTTT

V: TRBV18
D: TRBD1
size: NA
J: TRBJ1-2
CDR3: CASYGTGDGYTF
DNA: TGTGCCAGCTACGGGACAGGGGACGGCTACACCTTC

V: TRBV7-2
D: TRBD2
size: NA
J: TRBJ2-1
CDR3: CASSQDRVLAGLSSYNEQFF
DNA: TGCGCCAGCAGCCAAGATAGGGTTCTAGCGGGGCTTAGCTCCTACAATGAGCAGTTCTTC

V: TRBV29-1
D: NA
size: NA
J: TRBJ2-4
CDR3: CSVTQGFAKNIQYF
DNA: TGCAGCGTTACACAGGGTTTCGCCAAAAACATTCAGTACTTC

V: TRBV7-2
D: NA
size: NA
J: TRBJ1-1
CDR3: CASSPKYGGTTFF
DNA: TGTGCCAGCAGCCCGAAGTACGGGGGTACGACTTTCTTT

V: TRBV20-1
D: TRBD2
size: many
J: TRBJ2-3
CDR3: CSASGSPAGGGSDTQYF
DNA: TGCAGTGCGAGCGGCTCTCCAGCGGGAGGTGGTTCAGATACGCAGTATTTT

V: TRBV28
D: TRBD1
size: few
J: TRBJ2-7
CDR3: CASSVIPGQGSSYEQYF
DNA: TGTGCCAGCAGTGTAATACCGGGACAGGGGAGCTCCTACGAGCAGTACTTC

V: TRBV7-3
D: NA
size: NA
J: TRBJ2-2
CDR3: CASSLDGNTGELFF
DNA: TGTGCCAGCAGCTTGGACGGTAACACCGGGGAGCTGTTTTTT

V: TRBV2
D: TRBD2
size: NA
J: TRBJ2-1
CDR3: CASMLAGEEQFF
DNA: TGTGCCAGCATGCTAGCGGGAGAGGAGCAGTTCTTC

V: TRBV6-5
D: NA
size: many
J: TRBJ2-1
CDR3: CASSYSIGTKNEQFF
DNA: TGTGCCAGCAGTTACTCGATCGGGACGAAGAATGAGCAGTTCTTC

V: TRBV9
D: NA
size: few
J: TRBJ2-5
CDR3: CASSPHSDRQETQYF
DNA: TGTGCCAGCAGCCCCCATTCCGACAGGCAAGAGACCCAGTACTTC

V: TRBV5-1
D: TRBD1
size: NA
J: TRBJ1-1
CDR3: CASSPGQEPEAFF
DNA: TGCGCCAGCAGCCCAGGACAGGAGCCTGAAGCTTTCTTT

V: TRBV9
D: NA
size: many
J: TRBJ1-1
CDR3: CASSVGGSEAFF
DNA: TGTGCCAGCAGCGTAGGGGGGAGTGAAGCTTTCTTT

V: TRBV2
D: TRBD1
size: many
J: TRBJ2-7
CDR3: CASSEGTGVSYEQYF
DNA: TGTGCCAGCAGTGAAGGGACAGGAGTCTCCTACGAGCAGTACTTC

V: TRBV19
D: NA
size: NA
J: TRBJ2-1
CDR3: CASSIFGGEQFF
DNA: TGTGCCAGTAGTATCTTTGGGGGGGAGCAGTTCTTC

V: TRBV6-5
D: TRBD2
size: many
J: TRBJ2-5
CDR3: CASSNPFAGTSGSVTQYF
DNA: TGTGCCAGCAGTAACCCTTTCGCCGGGACTAGCGGGAGCGTGACCCAGTACTTC

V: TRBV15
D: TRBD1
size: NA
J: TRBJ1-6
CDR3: CATSRPGTGVRSPLHF
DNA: TGTGCCACCAGCCGACCCGGGACAGGGGTTAGGTCACCCCTCCACTTT

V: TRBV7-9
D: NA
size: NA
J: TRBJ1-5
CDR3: CASSWVDQPQHF
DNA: TGTGCCAGCAGCTGGGTCGATCAGCCCCAGCATTTT

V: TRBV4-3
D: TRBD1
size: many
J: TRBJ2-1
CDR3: CASSPKGGLDEQFF
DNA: TGCGCCAGCAGCCCAAAAGGGGGCCTGGATGAGCAGTTCTTC